The 15 T cell receptor beta chains listed next were all sequenced from one sample in a study of T-cell reconstitution after alpha-beta-depleted transplantation in children. Preparing the TCRbeta library involved the use of unique molecular identifiers. TCRdb independently ran MiXCR on the PCR reads; one entry per CDR3 protein. The table records roughly 500,000 distinct CDR3 sequences, roughly 33% of them present only once. The specimen comprised PBMCs from the stem cell graft donor, sampled from the stem cell graft. Receptors were obtained from a human donor who donated a stem cell graft to a child with aplastic anemia.

This clonotype has just a few counts. The chain is built from TRBV12-3 or TRBV12-4 and TRBJ1-5, with D unresolved. V shed 3 bases and J shed 1 base, with 13 bases lying between them. This CDR3 is built from 16 residues. CDR3 sequence: CASSFSSVLSNQPQHF. The CDR3 DNA reads as TGTGCCAGCAGTTTTTCGAGCGTACTCAGCAATCAGCCCCAGCATTTT.

The V call is TRBV5-1, the J call TRBJ1-1; D possibly corresponds to TRBD1 (6 bases). This CDR3 is built from 13 residues. The V gene's germline CDR1 is SGHRS and CDR2 YFSETQ. V shed 7 bases and J shed 5 bases, with 15 bases lying between them. The DNA for the CDR3 is TGCGCCAGCCGACAGTGGGGGGCAACTGAAGCTTTCTTT. Protein product: CASRQWGATEAFF.

This clonotype was found a few times. The chain joins TRBV30 to TRBJ2-7, with a possible D match to TRBD2 (5 bases). Germline values: CDR1 GTSNPN, CDR2 SVGIG (reference sequence). Trimming removed 3 bases at V and 5 bases at J, with 17 bases between. This CDR3 is 14 amino acids long. This CDR3 reads CAWSLKGVFDEQYF. The CDR3 nucleotides are TGTGCCTGGAGCCTGAAGGGAGTTTTCGACGAGCAGTACTTC.

CDR3 bases: TGCAGTGCTAGAAGGTTCGGCGGGAATCGGAAAACAGATACGCAGTATTTT. Translating gives CSARRFGGNRKTDTQYF. The chain carries TRBV20-1 and TRBJ2-3; the D gene is possibly TRBD2 (6 bases). Germline V CDR1 and CDR2: DFQATT, SNEGSKA (reference sequence). CDR3 length: 17 amino acids. With 2 bases removed from V and 3 bases from J, the gap between germline ends came to 21 bases.

This clonotype has just one count. CDR3 in DNA: TGTGCCAGCAGCCAAGATTTTACAGTGAACACCGGGGAGCTGTTTTTT. Its translation is CASSQDFTVNTGELFF. This sequence joins TRBV4-2 and TRBJ2-2; D remains unclear. The V gene lost 0 bases and the J gene lost 1 base, with 9 bases spanning the gap. Germline V CDR1 and CDR2: LGHNA, YNFKEQ. The CDR3 has 16 residues.

The V gene is TRBV5-1, the J gene TRBJ1-2, with D perhaps matching TRBD1 (6 bases). Germline V gene data show CDR1 as SGHRS and CDR2 as YFSETQ. V lost 4 bases and J 5 bases, leaving 15 bases between the germline ends. The CDR3 sequence is 14 residues long. CDR3 loop: CASSPAGDIYGYTF. The DNA of the CDR3 is TGCGCCAGCAGCCCGGCCGGGGACATTTATGGCTACACCTTC.

This clonotype was observed a few times. The CDR3 DNA reads TGCAGCGGGAAACTTGGGGCAGGGGGCATGGATACGCAGTATTTT. It translates to CSGKLGAGGMDTQYF. The chain employs TRBV29-1 and TRBJ2-3, with TRBD1 identical over 8 bases. CDR3 length: 15 residues. With V trimmed by 7 bases and J by 6 bases, 15 bases remained unmatched. In germline, CDR1 is SQVTM, CDR2 ANQGSEA.

This clonotype was observed a handful of times. This CDR3 reads CASSTGLAGTYNEQFF. CDR3 in DNA: TGTGCCAGCAGCACGGGACTAGCGGGTACCTACAATGAGCAGTTCTTC. The V call is TRBV9, the J call TRBJ2-1; 12 bases agree with TRBD2. Per the germline V gene, CDR1 is SGDLS and CDR2 is YYNGEE. The length of the CDR3 is 16 residues. The trim removed 4 bases at V and 2 bases at J, leaving 4 bases unmatched.

This clonotype was seen more than once but under ten times. V usage is TRBV7-6 and J usage is TRBJ2-5; TRBD2 might be the D (7 bases). Trimming took 3 bases from V and 9 from J, leaving 8 bases between them. This CDR3 is 11 amino acids long. The germline V gene encodes CDR1 SGHVS and CDR2 FNYEAQ. CDR3 amino acids: CASSLRGPQYF. In DNA form, the CDR3 reads TGTGCCAGCAGCTTGCGGGGGCCCCAGTACTTC.

About this clonotype: Germline and junction disagree at one end, which may indicate a read error. This sequence joins TRBV15 and TRBJ1-2; D not resolved. The germline gives CDR1 LNHNV, CDR2 YYDKDF (reference sequence). This CDR3 is built from 12 residues. CDR3 DNA: TGTGCCACCAGCAGAGACAACTATGGCGACACCTTC. It codes for CATSRDNYGDTF.

This clonotype was observed many times. The chain joins TRBV7-2 to TRBJ2-6; no clear D gene. This CDR3 has 15 amino acids. Germline loops: CDR1 SGHTA, CDR2 FQGNSA. V lost 5 bases and J 2 bases, leaving 10 bases between the germline ends. CDR3 residues: CASSPTVTGANVLTF. Here the CDR3 DNA reads TGTGCCAGCAGCCCCACGGTAACTGGGGCCAACGTCCTGACTTTC.

This clonotype was observed a few times. The chain joins TRBV12-3 or TRBV12-4 to TRBJ2-5, with D perhaps matching TRBD2 (6 bases). The ends were cut back, 1 base at V and 1 base at J, with 7 bases in the middle. The CDR3 loop spans 14 amino acids. The CDR3 spells CASSLGAGQETQYF. The CDR3 region has the DNA TGTGCCAGCAGTTTAGGAGCGGGCCAAGAGACCCAGTACTTC.

V and J are TRBV10-3 and TRBJ2-5; TRBD1 matches at 9 bases. Germline V gene sequence: CDR1 ENHRY, CDR2 SYGVKD. V was pared by 4 bases and J by 4 bases, with 1 base of the junction left unmatched. This CDR3 spans 13 amino acids. CDR3 nucleotides: TGTGCCATCAGTGTGACAGGGGGAGAGACCCAGTACTTC. Encoded protein: CAISVTGGETQYF.

The chain carries TRBV20-1 and TRBJ1-2; 7 positions agree with TRBD1. V gave up 6 bases and J gave up 8 bases; unmatched junction bases: 9. CDR3 length: 12 amino acids. Germline V lookup: CDR1 DFQATT, CDR2 SNEGSKA (reference sequence). CDR3 region: CSAIQGSGGYTF. The DNA of the CDR3 is TGCAGTGCGATACAGGGGTCTGGGGGCTACACCTTC.

This chain connects TRBV12-3 or TRBV12-4 to TRBJ1-5; D perhaps matches TRBD1 (6 bases). The CDR3 runs 15 residues. Between the trimmed V and J ends, which lost 0 bases and 7 bases, there was a span of 13 bases. The CDR3 DNA follows: TGTGCCAGCAGTTTAGCGGGGGCAGGGGAGCAGCCCCAGCATTTT. It specifies CASSLAGAGEQPQHF.